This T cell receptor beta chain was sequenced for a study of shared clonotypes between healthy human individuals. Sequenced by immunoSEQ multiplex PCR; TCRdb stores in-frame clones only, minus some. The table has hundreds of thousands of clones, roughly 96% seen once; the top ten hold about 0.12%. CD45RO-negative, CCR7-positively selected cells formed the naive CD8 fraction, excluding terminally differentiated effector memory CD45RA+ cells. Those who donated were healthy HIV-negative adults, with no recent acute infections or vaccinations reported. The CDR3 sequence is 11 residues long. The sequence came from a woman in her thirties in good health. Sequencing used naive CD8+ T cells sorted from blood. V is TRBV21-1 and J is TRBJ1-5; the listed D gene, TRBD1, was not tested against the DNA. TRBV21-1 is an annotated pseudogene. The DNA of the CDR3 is TGTGCCAGGAGGGGGTATCAGCCCCAGCATTTT. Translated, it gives CARRGYQPQHF.